This T cell receptor beta chain was retrieved from a study of blood T cell repertoires in COVID-19. Study background: Samples representing acute and convalescent COVID-19 were sourced from the United States, Italy and Spain.

The authors' processing: Reference gene primer amplification yielded estimated nucleated cell counts. Some clones are missing from TCRdb's copy, which holds only in-frame ones; the method was immunoSEQ multiplex PCR. That table furnishes V, J and clone size, whereas the DNA furnished D and trimming. Of fewer than 600,000 clones listed, more than 75% are singletons. The CDR3 sequence is 13 residues long. CDR1 KGHSH and CDR2 LQKENI come from the germline V gene. V was pared by 4 bases and J by 4 bases, with 8 bases between. The age range of participants was about 18 to 95 years, with residence in more than 20 US areas.

V and J are TRBV18 and TRBJ1-5; no reliable D call. The source of this sequence is a woman in her forties who had recovered from COVID-19. Material: PBMCs or T cells enriched from blood (not recorded which). The CDR3 sequence is CASSQSVNQPQHF. The CDR3 DNA follows: TGTGCCAGCTCACAATCCGTGAATCAGCCCCAGCATTTT.